The text below deals with one TCR beta chain. The antigen remains undetermined. Generated by immunoSEQ multiplex PCR, the TCRdb table keeps only in-frame clones and is missing some. The table lists about 130,000 clones, roughly nine tenths of them singletons, with 9.5% in the top ten. This entry belongs to a study of T cell responses to AZD1222 COVID-19 vaccine. Study results and limitations: The study sampled repertoires only after the peak T cell response. Spike was spanned by vaccine-associated CD4 TCRs, which were dominant at 160-218 and 743-854. Unmutated variant regions are reportedly the target of nearly half of TCRs that are spike-specific.

V was cut by 4 bases and J by 1 base, with 10 bases left in between. CDR1 is MNHEY and CDR2 is SVGAGI in the germline V gene. The CDR3 is 14 residues long. This rearrangement joins TRBV6-5 to TRBJ1-1, with D hard to call. The TCR sequence derives from an adult who received the AZD1222 COVID-19 vaccine. The material was peripheral blood, obtained 28 days after the second AZD1222 dose. The CDR3 protein is CASSFSWGNTEAFF. CDR3 nucleotides: TGTGCCAGCAGTTTCTCTTGGGGGAACACTGAAGCTTTCTTT.